What follows are 17 T cell receptor beta chains derived from one specimen sequenced in a study of T cells after yellow fever vaccination. One entry per CDR3 protein, called by TCRdb with MiXCR from the 5' RACE reads. The sample yields hundreds of thousands of distinct CDR3 sequences, around 8.1% seen once. The sequences come from PBMCs, collected approximately 47 days after the first yellow fever vaccination. The source is a man aged 18 to 29 who received the YFV17D yellow fever vaccine.

This clonotype was recorded a few times. The chain links TRBV9 to TRBJ1-4, with TRBD1 matching 7 bases. Trimming took 3 bases from V and 8 from J; bases not matched to a gene: 7. The CDR3 consists of 14 residues. Germline CDR1 and CDR2: SGDLS and YYNGEE. The CDR3 coding sequence is TGTGCCAGCAGCGCAGACAGGGCAGGGGAAAAACTGTTTTTT. It yields the protein CASSADRAGEKLFF.

The V call is TRBV5-6, the J call TRBJ2-3; possibly TRBD2 for D (6 bases). V lost 3 bases and J 1 base, leaving 9 bases between the germline ends. Germline CDR1 is SGHDT and CDR2 is YYEEEE. CDR3 length: 14 residues. CDR3 DNA: TGTGCCAGCAGCTCCGTAGCGGGCACAGATACGCAGTATTTT. This codes for CASSSVAGTDTQYF.

V is TRBV7-9 and J is TRBJ2-3, with D maybe TRBD2 (7 bases). Germline CDR1 and CDR2: SEHNR and FQNEAQ (reference sequence). CDR3 size: 17 residues. Trimming stripped 4 bases from V and 4 bases from J, with 21 bases between. For the CDR3, the DNA is TGTGCCAGCAGCTCCCCCTTGTTGGGGGGGGCATCAGATACGCAGTATTTT. This sequence encodes CASSSPLLGGASDTQYF.

This clonotype appeared a few times. The rearrangement joins TRBV29-1 to TRBJ1-1, with 7 bases aligning to TRBD1. Germline CDR1 and CDR2: SQVTM and ANQGSEA. V trimming: 4 bases; J trimming: 5 bases; junction bases outside the gene matches: 7. This CDR3 is 13 amino acids long. CDR3 bases: TGCAGCGTTGCGTACAGGGGTGAGACTGAAGCTTTCTTT. This sequence encodes CSVAYRGETEAFF.

Many counts were recorded for this clonotype. The genes are TRBV7-6 and TRBJ2-1, with TRBD1 matching 7 bases. V gave up 1 base and J gave up 3 bases; unmatched junction bases: 9. Germline V gives CDR1 SGHVS, CDR2 FNYEAQ. The CDR3 length is 17 residues. The CDR3 region has the DNA TGTGCCAGCAGCTTAGGGGGTTGGGGACAGCACTACAATGAGCAGTTCTTC. This translates into CASSLGGWGQHYNEQFF.

This chain connects TRBV5-6 to TRBJ2-6; D not certain. The V gene's germline CDR1 is SGHDT and CDR2 YYEEEE. The length of the CDR3 is 14 residues. Trimming pared 3 bases from V and 2 bases from J, leaving 6 bases between. CDR3 sequence (DNA): TGTGCCAGCAGCTCCGTGACTGGGGCCAACGTCCTGACTTTC. It yields the protein CASSSVTGANVLTF.

The sample holds many counts of this clonotype. The rearrangement links TRBV6-1 to TRBJ2-3, with 8 bases lining up with TRBD2. J lost 1 base, V lost 4 bases, and 1 base had no gene match. The CDR3 has 14 residues. Looked up from germline, CDR1 is MNHNS and CDR2 is SASEGT. CDR3 sequence reads: CASSAGGGTDTQYF. DNA for the CDR3: TGTGCCAGCAGTGCGGGGGGGGGCACAGATACGCAGTATTTT.

This clonotype was detected only a few times. The chain carries TRBV6-1 and TRBJ2-2; 8 positions match TRBD1. Unmatched junction bases numbered 8, after V lost 6 bases and J lost 5 bases. The length of the CDR3 is 15 residues. Germline V CDR1 and CDR2: MNHNS, SASEGT. The CDR3 coding sequence is TGTGCCAGCAGGTGGATCGACAGGGGAACCGGGGAGCTGTTTTTT. Protein sequence: CASRWIDRGTGELFF.

The chain couples TRBV12-3 or TRBV12-4 to TRBJ2-1, with 7 nucleotides matching TRBD2. The length of the CDR3 is 14 residues. Losses at the gene ends were 6 bases for V and 7 bases for J; bases not matched to a gene: 9. The CDR3 nucleotides are TGTGCCAGCAGCTCCGGGGGGAGGTGGAATGAGCAGTTCTTC. Translated, it gives CASSSGGRWNEQFF.

The chain uses TRBV10-3 and TRBJ2-1, with 8 bases aligning to TRBD1. Per the germline V gene, CDR1 is ENHRY and CDR2 is SYGVKD. V was clipped by 2 bases and J by 6 bases; unmatched bases: 12. This CDR3 has 17 residues. The CDR3 region is CAISEGVSGGGFNEQFF. DNA for the CDR3: TGTGCCATCAGTGAGGGTGTTTCAGGGGGCGGCTTCAATGAGCAGTTCTTC.

The sample holds many counts of this clonotype. The gene calls are TRBV28 and TRBJ2-7, with D perhaps TRBD1 (5 bases). The V gene's germline CDR1 is MDHEN and CDR2 SYDVKM. This CDR3 region has 13 residues. V lost 3 bases and J lost 3, with 9 bases in between. CDR3 bases: TGTGCCAGCAGTTTGGGGCCGGGCTACGAGCAGTACGTC. Translated, it gives CASSLGPGYEQYV.

The V gene is TRBV6-2 or TRBV6-3, the J gene TRBJ2-7, with TRBD1 matching 7 bases. CDR1 and CDR2 (germline): MNHEY, SVGEGT. The CDR3 spans 17 residues. J lost 1 base, V lost 3 bases, and 12 bases had no gene match. CDR3 sequence: CASSYASTGTASYEQYF. The CDR3 DNA follows: TGTGCCAGCAGTTATGCGTCAACAGGGACAGCTTCCTACGAGCAGTACTTC.

The chain couples TRBV5-1 to TRBJ1-1; possibly TRBD1 for D (6 bases). Germline V gene data show CDR1 as SGHRS and CDR2 as YFSETQ. The CDR3 runs 14 residues. The ends were cut back, 4 bases at V and 3 bases at J, with 13 bases in the middle. Here the CDR3 reads CASSGGSQYTEAFF. CDR3 nucleotide sequence: TGCGCCAGCAGCGGGGGCTCTCAGTACACTGAAGCTTTCTTT.

This clonotype has only a few counts. V is TRBV7-6 and J is TRBJ2-1, with D possibly matching TRBD2 (7 bases). The ends were cut back, 5 bases at V and 4 bases at J, with 15 bases in the middle. Germline CDR1 reads SGHVS; CDR2 reads FNYEAQ. This CDR3 comprises 15 residues. For the CDR3, the DNA is TGTGCCAGCAGCGAAGGGGGGGGGGATTACAATGAGCAGTTCTTC. Translated: CASSEGGGDYNEQFF. Drawing the rest from reference TRBV7-6 and TRBJ2-1, the complete variable domain is GAGVSQSPRYKVTKRGQDVALRCDPISGHVSLYWYRQALGQGPEFLTYFNYEAQQDKSGLPNDRFSAERPEGSISTLTIQRTEQRDSAMYRCASSEGGGDYNEQFFGPGTRLTVL.

This chain joins TRBV6-2 or TRBV6-3 and TRBJ2-7; 8 positions agree with TRBD2. Germline-derived CDR1 and CDR2 are MNHEY and SVGEGT. This CDR3 contains 17 residues. V shed 0 bases, J shed 2 bases, and the junction held 9 bases outside the gene matches. CDR3 nucleotides: TGTGCCAGCAGTTACTCAAAATGGCTAGCGGGCACCTACGAGCAGTACGTC. Encoded protein: CASSYSKWLAGTYEQYV.

This clonotype has a handful of counts. The chain carries TRBV25-1 and TRBJ1-4; D call uncertain. Germline CDR1 reads MGHDK; CDR2 reads SYGVNS. V lost 1 base and J 8 bases, leaving 8 bases between the germline ends. The CDR3 consists of 13 residues. CDR3 nucleotides: TGTGCCAGCAGTGAATCCCGCCAGGAAAAACTGTTTTTT. It translates to CASSESRQEKLFF.

This rearrangement joins TRBV7-8 to TRBJ2-5; D may be TRBD2 (7 bases). The V end lost 5 bases, the J end lost 6 bases, and 19 bases lay between the germline ends. This CDR3 spans 15 amino acids. Germline CDR1 is SGHVS and CDR2 is FQNEAQ. CDR3 coding DNA: TGTGCCAGCAGCCCCGAAGGGGGGGCCTCGAAGACCCAGTACTTC. It translates to CASSPEGGASKTQYF.